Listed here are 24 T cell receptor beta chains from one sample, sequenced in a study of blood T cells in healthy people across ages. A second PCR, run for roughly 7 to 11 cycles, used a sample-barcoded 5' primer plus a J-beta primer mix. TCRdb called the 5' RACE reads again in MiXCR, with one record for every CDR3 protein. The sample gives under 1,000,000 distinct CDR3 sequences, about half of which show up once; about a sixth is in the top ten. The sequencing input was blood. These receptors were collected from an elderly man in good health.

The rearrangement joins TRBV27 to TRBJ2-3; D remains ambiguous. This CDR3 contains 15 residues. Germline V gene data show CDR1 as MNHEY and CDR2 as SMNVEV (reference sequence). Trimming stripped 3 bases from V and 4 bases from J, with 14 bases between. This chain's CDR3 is CASSLRTARADTQYF. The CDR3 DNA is TGTGCCAGCAGTTTGCGGACCGCCCGCGCAGATACGCAGTATTTT.

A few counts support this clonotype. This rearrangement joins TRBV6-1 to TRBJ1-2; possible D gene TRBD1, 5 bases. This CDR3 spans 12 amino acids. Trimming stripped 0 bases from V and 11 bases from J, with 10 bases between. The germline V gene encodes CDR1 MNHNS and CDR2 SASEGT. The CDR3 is CASSEAREVYTF. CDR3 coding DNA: TGTGCCAGCAGTGAAGCCAGGGAGGTGTACACCTTC.

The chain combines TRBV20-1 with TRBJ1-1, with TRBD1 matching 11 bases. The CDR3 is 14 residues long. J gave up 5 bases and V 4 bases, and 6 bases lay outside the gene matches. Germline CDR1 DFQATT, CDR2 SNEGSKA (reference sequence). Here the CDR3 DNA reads TGCAGTGCTACTCCGGGACAGGGGGATACTGAAGCTTTCTTT. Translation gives CSATPGQGDTEAFF.

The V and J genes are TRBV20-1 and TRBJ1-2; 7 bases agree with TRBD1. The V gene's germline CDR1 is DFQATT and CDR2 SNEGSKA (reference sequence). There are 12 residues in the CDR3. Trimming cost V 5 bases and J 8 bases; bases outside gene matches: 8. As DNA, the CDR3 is TGCAGTGCTGTCACAGGGGAATTAGGCTACACCTTC. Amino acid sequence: CSAVTGELGYTF.

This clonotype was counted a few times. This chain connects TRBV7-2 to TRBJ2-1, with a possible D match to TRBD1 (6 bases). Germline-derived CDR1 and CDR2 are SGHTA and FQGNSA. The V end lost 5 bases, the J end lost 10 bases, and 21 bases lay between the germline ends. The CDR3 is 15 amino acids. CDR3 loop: CASSPLVMGHTEQFF. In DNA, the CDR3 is TGTGCCAGCAGCCCCTTAGTTATGGGACATACGGAGCAGTTCTTC.

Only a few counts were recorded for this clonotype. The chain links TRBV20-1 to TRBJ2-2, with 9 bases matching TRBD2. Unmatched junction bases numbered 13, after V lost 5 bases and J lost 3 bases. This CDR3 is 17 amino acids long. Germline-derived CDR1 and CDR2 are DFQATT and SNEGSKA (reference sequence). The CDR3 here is CSAAPSLAGGDTGELFF. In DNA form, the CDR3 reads TGCAGTGCTGCCCCTTCTCTGGCGGGAGGGGACACCGGGGAGCTGTTTTTT.

The CDR3 is CIAEKSYNEQFF. The CDR3 DNA reads as TGCATAGCGGAGAAATCCTACAATGAGCAGTTCTTC. The chain employs TRBV20-1 and TRBJ2-1; a weak D match, TRBD2 (6 bases). The CDR3 is 12 amino acids. CDR1 is DFQATT and CDR2 is SNEGSKA in the germline V gene (reference sequence).

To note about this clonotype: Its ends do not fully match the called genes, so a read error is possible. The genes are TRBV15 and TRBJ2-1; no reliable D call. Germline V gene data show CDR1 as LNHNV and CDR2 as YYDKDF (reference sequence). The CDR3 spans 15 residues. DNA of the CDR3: TGTGCCACCAGCAGCAGGAGCTTCTCCTACAATGGGCAGTTCTTC. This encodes CATSSRSFSYNGQFF.

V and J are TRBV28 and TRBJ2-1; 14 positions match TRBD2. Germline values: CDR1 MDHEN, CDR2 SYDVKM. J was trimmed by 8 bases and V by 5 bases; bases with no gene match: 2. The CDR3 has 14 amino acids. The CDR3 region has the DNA TGTGCCAGCAGTCGGACTAGCGGGAGGTATGAGCAGTTCTTC. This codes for CASSRTSGRYEQFF.

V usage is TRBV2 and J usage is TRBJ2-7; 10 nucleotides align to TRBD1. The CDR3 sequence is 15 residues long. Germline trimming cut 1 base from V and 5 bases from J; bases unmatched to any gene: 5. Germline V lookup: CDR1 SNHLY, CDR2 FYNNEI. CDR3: CASSEVDRGHDEQYF. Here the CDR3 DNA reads TGTGCCAGCAGTGAAGTTGACAGGGGGCACGACGAGCAGTACTTC.

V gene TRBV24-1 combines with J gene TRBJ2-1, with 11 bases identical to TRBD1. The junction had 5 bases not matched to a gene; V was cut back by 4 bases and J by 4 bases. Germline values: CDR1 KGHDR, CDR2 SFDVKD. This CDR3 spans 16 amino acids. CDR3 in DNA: TGTGCCACCAGTGACCTCGGGACAGGGGGGTACAATGAGCAGTTCTTC. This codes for CATSDLGTGGYNEQFF.

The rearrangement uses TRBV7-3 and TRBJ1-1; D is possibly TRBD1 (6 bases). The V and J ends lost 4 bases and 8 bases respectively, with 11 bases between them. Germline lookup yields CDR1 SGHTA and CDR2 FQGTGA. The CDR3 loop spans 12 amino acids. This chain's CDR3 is CASSSWGGEAFF. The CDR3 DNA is TGTGCCAGCAGCTCTTGGGGGGGCGAAGCTTTCTTT. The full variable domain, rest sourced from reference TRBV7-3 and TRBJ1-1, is GAGVSQTPSNKVTEKGKYVELRCDPISGHTALYWYRQSLGQGPEFLIYFQGTGAADDSGLPNDRFFAVRPEGSVSTLKIQRTERGDSAVYLCASSSWGGEAFFGQGTRLTVV.

The CDR3 DNA reads as TGTGCCAGCAGTGCGCTGGCCAGGGGGCCCTACGAGCAGTACTTC. It specifies CASSALARGPYEQYF. The rearrangement joins TRBV2 to TRBJ2-7; TRBD1 matches at 8 bases. This CDR3 region has 15 residues. Trimming took 4 bases from V and 2 from J; bases not matched to a gene: 7. Germline lookup yields CDR1 SNHLY and CDR2 FYNNEI.

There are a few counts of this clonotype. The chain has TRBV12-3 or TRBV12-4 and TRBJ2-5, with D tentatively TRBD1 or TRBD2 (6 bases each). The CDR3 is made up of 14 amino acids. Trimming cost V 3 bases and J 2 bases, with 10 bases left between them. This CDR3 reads CASSFGGQQETQYF. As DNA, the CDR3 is TGTGCCAGCAGTTTCGGGGGACAACAAGAGACCCAGTACTTC.

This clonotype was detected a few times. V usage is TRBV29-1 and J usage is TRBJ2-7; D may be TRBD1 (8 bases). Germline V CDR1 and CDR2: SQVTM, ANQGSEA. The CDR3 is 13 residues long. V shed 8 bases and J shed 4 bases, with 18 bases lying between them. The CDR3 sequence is CSHLGQGGYEQYF. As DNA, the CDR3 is TGCAGCCACTTAGGACAGGGAGGGTACGAGCAGTACTTC.

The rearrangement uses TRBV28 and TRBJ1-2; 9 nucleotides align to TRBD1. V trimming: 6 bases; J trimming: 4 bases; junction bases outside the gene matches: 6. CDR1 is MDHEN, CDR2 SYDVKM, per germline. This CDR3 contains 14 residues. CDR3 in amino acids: CASRKQGAVYGYTF. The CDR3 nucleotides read TGTGCCAGCAGAAAACAGGGGGCCGTCTATGGCTACACCTTC.

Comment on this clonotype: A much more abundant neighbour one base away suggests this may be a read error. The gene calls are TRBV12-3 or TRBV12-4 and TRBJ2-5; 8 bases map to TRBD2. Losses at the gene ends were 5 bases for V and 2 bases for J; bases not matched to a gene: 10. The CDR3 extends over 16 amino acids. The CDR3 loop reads CASSPPGLVGQETQYF. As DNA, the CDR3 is TGTGCCAGCAGTCCTCCGGGACTAGTAGGACAAGAGACCCAGTACTTC.

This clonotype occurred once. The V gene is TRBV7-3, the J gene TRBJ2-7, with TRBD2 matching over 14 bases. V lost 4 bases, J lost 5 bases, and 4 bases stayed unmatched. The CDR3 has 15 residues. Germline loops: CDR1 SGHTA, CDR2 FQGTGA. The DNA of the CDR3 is TGTGCCAGCAGCTGGGGACTAGCGGGAGTCCACGAGCAGTACTTC. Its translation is CASSWGLAGVHEQYF.

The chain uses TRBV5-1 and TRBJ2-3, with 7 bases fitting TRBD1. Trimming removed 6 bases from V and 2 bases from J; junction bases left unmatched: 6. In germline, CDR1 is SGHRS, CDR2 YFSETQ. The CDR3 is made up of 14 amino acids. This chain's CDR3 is CASKRGQDTDTQYF. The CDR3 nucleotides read TGCGCCAGCAAAAGAGGACAGGACACAGATACGCAGTATTTT.

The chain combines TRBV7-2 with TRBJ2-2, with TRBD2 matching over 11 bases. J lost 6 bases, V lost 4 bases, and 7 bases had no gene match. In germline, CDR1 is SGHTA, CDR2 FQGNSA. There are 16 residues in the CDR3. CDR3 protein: CASSSPLAGVAGELFF. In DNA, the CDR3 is TGTGCCAGCAGCTCCCCACTAGCGGGAGTAGCCGGGGAGCTGTTTTTT. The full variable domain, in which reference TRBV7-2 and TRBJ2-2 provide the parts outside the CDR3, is GAGVSQSPSNKVTEKGKDVELRCDPISGHTALYWYRQSLGQGLEFLIYFQGNSAPDKSGLPSDRFSAERTGGSVSTLTIQRTQQEDSAVYLCASSSPLAGVAGELFFGEGSRLTVL.

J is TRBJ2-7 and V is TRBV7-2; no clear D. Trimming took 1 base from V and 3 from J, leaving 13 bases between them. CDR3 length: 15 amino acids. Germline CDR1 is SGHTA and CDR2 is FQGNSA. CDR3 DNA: TGTGCCAGCAGCTTAGAATTTGGGATTTTCTACGAGCAGTACTTC. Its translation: CASSLEFGIFYEQYF.

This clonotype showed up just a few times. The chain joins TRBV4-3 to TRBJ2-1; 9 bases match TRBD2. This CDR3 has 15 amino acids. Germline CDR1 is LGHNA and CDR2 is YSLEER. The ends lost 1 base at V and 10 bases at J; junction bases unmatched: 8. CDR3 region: CASSQGGGRAREQFF. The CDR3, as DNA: TGCGCCAGCAGCCAAGGGGGCGGGAGGGCCAGGGAGCAGTTCTTC.

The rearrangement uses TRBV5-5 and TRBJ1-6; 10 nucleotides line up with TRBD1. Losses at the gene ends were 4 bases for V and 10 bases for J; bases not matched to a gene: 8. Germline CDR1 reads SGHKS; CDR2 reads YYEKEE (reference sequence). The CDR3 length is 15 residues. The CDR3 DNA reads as TGTGCCAGCAGCCGAGGACAGGGGGTAGGCTCACCCCTCCACTTT. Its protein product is CASSRGQGVGSPLHF. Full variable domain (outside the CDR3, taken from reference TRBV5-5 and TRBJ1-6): DAGVTQSPTHLIKTRGQQVTLRCSPISGHKSVSWYQQVLGQGPQFIFQYYEKEERGRGNFPDRFSARQFPNYSSELNVNALLLGDSALYLCASSRGQGVGSPLHFGNGTRLTVT.

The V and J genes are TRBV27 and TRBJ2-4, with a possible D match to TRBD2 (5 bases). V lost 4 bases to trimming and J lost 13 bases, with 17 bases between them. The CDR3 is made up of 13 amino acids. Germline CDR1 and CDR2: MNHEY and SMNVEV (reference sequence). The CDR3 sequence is CASSSPPDWEQYF. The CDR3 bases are TGTGCCAGCAGTTCTCCTCCGGACTGGGAGCAGTACTTC.